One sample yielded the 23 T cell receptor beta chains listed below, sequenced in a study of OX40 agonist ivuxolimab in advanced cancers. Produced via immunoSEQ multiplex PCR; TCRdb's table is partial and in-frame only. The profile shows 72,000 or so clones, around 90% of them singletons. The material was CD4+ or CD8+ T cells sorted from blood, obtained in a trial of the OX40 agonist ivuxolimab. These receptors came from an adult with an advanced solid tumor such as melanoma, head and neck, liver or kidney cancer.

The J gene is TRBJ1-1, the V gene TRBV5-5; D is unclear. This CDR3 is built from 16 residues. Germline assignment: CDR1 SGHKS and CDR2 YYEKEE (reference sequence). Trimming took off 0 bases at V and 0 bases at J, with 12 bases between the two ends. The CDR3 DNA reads TGTGCCAGCAGCTTGGTAGCAGGCATTCTGAACACTGAAGCTTTCTTT. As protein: CASSLVAGILNTEAFF.

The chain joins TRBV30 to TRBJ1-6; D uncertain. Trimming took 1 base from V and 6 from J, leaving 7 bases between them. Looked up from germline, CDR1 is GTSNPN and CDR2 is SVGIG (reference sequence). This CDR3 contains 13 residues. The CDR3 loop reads CAWSADTNSPLHF. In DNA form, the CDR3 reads TGTGCCTGGAGTGCAGATACTAATTCACCCCTCCACTTT.

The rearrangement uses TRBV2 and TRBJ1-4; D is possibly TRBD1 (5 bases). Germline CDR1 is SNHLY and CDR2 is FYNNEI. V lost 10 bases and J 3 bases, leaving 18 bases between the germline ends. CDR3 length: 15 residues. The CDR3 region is CATVRSREPNEKLFF. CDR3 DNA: TGTGCCACCGTCAGAAGCAGGGAGCCTAATGAAAAACTGTTTTTT.

CDR3 loop: CASSSYQAGNETQYF. The DNA of the CDR3 is TGTGCCAGCAGTTCCTACCAAGCGGGAAACGAGACCCAGTACTTC. The chain joins TRBV27 to TRBJ2-5, with 7 bases lining up with TRBD2. The CDR3 extends over 15 amino acids. Losses at the gene ends were 4 bases for V and 5 bases for J; bases not matched to a gene: 10. CDR1 MNHEY and CDR2 SMNVEV come from the germline V gene (reference sequence).

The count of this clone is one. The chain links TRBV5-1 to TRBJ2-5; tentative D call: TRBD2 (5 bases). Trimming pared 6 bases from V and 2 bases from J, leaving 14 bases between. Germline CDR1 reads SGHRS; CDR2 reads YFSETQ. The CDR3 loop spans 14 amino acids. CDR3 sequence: CASTERVQQETQYF. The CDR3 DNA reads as TGCGCCAGCACAGAGAGGGTCCAGCAAGAGACCCAGTACTTC.

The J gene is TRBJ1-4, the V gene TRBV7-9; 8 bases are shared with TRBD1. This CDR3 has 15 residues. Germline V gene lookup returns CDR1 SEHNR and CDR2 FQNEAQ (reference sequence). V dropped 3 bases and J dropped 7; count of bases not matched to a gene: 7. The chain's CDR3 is CASSLWGTGGEKLFF. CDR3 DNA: TGTGCCAGCAGCTTGTGGGGGACAGGAGGTGAAAAACTGTTTTTT. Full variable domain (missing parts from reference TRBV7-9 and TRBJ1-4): DTGVSQNPRHKITKRGQNVTFRCDPISEHNRLYWYRQTLGQGPEFLTYFQNEAQLEKSRLLSDRFSAERPKGSFSTLEIQRTEQGDSAMYLCASSLWGTGGEKLFFGSGTQLSVL.

The DNA for the CDR3 is TGTGCCAGTACCCAGACAGGGCGTATCGGCGAGCAGTACTTC. Translation: CASTQTGRIGEQYF. The V gene is TRBV19, the J gene TRBJ2-7, with 7 bases that match TRBD1. Germline V gene lookup returns CDR1 LNHDA and CDR2 SQIVND (reference sequence). Trimming at V came to 7 bases and at J to 6 bases, leaving 12 bases not matched to a gene. The CDR3 runs to 14 residues.

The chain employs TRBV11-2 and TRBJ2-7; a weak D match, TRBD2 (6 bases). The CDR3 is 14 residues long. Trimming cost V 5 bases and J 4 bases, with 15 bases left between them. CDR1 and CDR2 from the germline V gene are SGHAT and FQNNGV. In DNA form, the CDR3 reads TGTGCCAGCAGCCCGTGGAGCGGAGGGTACGAGCAGTACTTC. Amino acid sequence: CASSPWSGGYEQYF.

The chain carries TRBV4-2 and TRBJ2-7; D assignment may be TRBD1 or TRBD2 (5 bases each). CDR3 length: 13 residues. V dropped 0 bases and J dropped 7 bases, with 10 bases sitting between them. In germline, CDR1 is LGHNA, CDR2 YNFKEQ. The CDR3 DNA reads TGTGCCAGCAGCCAAGAAGTGGGACGGGAGCAGTACTTC. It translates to CASSQEVGREQYF.

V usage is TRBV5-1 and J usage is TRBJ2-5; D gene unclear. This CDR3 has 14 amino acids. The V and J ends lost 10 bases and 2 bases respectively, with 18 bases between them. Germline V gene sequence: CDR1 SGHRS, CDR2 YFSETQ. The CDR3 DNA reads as TGCGCCGGCCGACCCACTGGCAGACAAGAGACCCAGTACTTC. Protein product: CAGRPTGRQETQYF.

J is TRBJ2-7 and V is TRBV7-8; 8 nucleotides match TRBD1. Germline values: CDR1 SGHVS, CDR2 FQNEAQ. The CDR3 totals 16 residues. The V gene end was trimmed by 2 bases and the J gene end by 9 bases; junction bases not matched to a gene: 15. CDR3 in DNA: TGTGCCAGCAGCTTACGGTTCGACAGGGGATCCCTCCGGCAGTACTTC. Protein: CASSLRFDRGSLRQYF.

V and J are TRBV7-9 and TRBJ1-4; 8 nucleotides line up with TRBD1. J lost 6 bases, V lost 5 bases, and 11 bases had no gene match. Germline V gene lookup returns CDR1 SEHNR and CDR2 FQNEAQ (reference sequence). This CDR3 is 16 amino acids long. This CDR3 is CASSTPSGGADEKLFF. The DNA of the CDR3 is TGTGCCAGCAGCACTCCATCAGGGGGCGCTGATGAAAAACTGTTTTTT.

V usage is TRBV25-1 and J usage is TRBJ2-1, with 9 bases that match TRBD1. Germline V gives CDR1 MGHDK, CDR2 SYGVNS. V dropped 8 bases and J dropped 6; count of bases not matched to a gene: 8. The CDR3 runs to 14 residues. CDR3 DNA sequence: TGTGCCAGCGCTCTGGGACAGGGTTTCAATGAGCAGTTCTTC. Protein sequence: CASALGQGFNEQFF.

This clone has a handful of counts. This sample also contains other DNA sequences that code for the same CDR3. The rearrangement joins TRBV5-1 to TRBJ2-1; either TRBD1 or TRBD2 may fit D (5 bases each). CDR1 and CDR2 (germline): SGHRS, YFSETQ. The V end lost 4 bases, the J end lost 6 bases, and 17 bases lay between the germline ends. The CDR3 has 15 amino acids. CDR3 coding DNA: TGCGCCAGCAGCCCGGGTGGGTGGGGGATCAATGAGCAGTTCTTC. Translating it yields CASSPGGWGINEQFF.

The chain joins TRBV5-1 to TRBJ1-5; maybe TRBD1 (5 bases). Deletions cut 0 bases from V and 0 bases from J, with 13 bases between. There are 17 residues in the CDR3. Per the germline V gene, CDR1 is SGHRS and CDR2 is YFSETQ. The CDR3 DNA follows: TGCGCCAGCAGCTTGGTTGGGGGACCCTTTAGCAATCAGCCCCAGCATTTT. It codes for CASSLVGGPFSNQPQHF.

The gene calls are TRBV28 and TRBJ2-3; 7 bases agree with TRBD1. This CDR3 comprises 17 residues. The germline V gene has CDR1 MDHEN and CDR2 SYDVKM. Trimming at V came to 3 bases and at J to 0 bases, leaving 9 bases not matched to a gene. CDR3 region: CASSFGIGQESTDTQYF. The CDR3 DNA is TGTGCCAGCAGTTTTGGTATCGGACAGGAAAGCACAGATACGCAGTATTTT.

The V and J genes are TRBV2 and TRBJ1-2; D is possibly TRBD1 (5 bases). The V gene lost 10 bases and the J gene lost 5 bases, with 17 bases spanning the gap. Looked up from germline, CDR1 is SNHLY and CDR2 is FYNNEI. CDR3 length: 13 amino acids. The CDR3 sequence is CATSGGVGYGYTF. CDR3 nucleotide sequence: TGTGCCACTTCGGGGGGAGTTGGGTATGGCTACACCTTC.

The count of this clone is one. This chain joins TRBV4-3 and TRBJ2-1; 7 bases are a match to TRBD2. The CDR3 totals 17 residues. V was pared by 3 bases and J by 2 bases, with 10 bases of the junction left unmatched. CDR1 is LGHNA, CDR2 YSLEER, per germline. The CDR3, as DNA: TGCGCCAGCAGCCAGTCCCGGGACTACCCCACCTACAATGAGCAGTTCTTC. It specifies CASSQSRDYPTYNEQFF.

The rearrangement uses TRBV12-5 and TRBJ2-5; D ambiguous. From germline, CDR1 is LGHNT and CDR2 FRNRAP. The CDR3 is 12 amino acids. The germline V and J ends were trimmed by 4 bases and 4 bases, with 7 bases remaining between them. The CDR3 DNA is TGTGCTAGTGGTTCTCCGGGAGAGACCCAGTACTTC. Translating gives CASGSPGETQYF.

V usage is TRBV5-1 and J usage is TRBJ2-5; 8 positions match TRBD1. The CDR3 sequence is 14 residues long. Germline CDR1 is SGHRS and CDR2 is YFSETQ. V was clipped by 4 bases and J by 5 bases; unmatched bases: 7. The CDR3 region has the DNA TGCGCCAGCAGCGGAACAGGGGGGCGGGAGACCCAGTACTTC. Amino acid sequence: CASSGTGGRETQYF.

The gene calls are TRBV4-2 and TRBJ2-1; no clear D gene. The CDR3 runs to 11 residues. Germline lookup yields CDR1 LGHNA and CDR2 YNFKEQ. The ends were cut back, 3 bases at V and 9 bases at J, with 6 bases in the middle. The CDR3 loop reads CASSHDIEQFF. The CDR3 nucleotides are TGTGCCAGCAGCCACGACATTGAGCAGTTCTTC.

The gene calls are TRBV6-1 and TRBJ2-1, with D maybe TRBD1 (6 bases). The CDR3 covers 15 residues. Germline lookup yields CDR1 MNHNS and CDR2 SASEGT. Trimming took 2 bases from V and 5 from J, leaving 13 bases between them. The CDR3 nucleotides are TGTGCCAGCAGTGAAATTTATACAGGGAACAATGAGCAGTTCTTC. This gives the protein CASSEIYTGNNEQFF.

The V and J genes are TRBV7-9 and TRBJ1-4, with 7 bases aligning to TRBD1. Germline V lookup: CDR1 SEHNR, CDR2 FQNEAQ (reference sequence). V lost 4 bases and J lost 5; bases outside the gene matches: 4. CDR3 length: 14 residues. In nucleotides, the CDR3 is TGTGCCAGCAGCTGGGGACAGCCCAATGAAAAACTGTTTTTT. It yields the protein CASSWGQPNEKLFF.